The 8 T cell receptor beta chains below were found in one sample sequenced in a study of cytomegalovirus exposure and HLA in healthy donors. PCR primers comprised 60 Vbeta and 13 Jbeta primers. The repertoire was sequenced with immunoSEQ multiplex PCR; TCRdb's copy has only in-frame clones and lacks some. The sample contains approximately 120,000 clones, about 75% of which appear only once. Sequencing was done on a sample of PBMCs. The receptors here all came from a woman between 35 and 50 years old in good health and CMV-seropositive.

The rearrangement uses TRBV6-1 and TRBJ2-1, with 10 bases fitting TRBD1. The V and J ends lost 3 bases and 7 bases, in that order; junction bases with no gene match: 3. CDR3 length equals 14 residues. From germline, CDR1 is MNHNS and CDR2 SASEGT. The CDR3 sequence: CASSEDRGGNEQFF. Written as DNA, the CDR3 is TGTGCCAGCAGTGAGGACAGGGGGGGGAATGAGCAGTTCTTC.

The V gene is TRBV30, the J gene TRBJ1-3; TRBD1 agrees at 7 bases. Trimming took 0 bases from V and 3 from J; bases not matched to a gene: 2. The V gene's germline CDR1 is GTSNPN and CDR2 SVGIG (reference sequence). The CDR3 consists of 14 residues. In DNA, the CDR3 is TGTGCCTGGAGTGTACACAGGGGTGGAAACACCATATATTTT. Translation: CAWSVHRGGNTIYF.

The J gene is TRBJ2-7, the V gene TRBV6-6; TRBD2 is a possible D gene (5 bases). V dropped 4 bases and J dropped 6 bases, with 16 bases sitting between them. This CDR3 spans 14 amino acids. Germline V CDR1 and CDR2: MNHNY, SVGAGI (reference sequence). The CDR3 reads CASSWGSPAGEQYF. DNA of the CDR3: TGTGCCAGCAGTTGGGGATCCCCCGCGGGCGAGCAGTACTTC.

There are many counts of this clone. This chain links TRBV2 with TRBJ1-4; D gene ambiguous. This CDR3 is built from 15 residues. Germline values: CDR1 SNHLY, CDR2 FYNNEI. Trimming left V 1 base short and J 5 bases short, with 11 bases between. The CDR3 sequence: CASSEERRGNEKLFF. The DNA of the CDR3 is TGTGCCAGCAGTGAAGAACGGAGAGGGAATGAAAAACTGTTTTTT.

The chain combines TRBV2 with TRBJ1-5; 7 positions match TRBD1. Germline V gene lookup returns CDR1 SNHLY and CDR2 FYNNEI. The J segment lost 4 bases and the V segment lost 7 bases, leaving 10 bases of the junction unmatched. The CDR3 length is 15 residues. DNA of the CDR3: TGTGCCAGCAAACAAGAGAACAGGGGTAATCAGCCCCAGCATTTT. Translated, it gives CASKQENRGNQPQHF.

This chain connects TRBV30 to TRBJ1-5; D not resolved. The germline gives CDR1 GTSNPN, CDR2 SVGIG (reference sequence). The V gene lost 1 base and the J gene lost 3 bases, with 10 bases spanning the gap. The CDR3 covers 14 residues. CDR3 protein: CAWSDWQNNQPQHF. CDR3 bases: TGTGCCTGGAGTGATTGGCAGAACAATCAGCCCCAGCATTTT.

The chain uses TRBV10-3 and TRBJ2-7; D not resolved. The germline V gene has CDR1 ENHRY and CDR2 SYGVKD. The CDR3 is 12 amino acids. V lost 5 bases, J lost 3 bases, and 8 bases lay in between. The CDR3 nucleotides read TGTGCCATCAGTATACAGAGCTACGAGCAGTACTTC. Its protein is CAISIQSYEQYF.

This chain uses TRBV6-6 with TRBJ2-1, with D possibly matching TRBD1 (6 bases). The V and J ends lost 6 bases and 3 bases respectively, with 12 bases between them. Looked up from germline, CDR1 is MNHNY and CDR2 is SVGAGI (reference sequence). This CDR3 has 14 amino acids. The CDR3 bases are TGTGCCAGCAGCCAGGGGTCCGGCTACAATGAGCAGTTCTTC. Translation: CASSQGSGYNEQFF.